Presented here are 30 T cell receptor beta chains from one specimen sequenced in a study. TCRdb called the RT-PCR reads again in MiXCR, with one record for every CDR3 protein. Of about 700,000 distinct CDR3 sequences listed, 13% to 15% are singletons. What was sequenced was memory CD4+ T cells from blood. Every receptor here comes from a female donor in good health, serving as a healthy control.

This clonotype has at least ten counts. The gene calls are TRBV4-3 and TRBJ2-2; 11 bases align to TRBD2. CDR1 and CDR2 from the germline V gene are LGHNA and YSLEER. Trimming removed 4 bases from V and 3 bases from J; junction bases left unmatched: 4. The CDR3 runs 16 residues. The CDR3 is CASSPRTSGYTGELFF. CDR3 nucleotide sequence: TGCGCCAGCAGCCCGCGGACTAGCGGGTACACCGGGGAGCTGTTTTTT.

The genes are TRBV7-9 and TRBJ1-1; tentative D call: TRBD1 (5 bases). V lost 6 bases and J 2 bases, leaving 13 bases between the germline ends. The CDR3 runs to 14 residues. Germline CDR1 reads SEHNR; CDR2 reads FQNEAQ (reference sequence). The CDR3 loop is CASSSGIPNTEAFF. The CDR3 coding sequence is TGTGCCAGCAGTTCAGGGATCCCCAACACTGAAGCTTTCTTT.

This clonotype was picked up many times. J is TRBJ2-7 and V is TRBV4-3; TRBD1 aligns across 10 bases. V shed 5 bases, J shed 5 bases, and the junction held 9 bases outside the gene matches. This CDR3 spans 15 amino acids. Germline V gene data show CDR1 as LGHNA and CDR2 as YSLEER. The CDR3 bases are TGCGCCAGCAGCTTGAGCGGGACAGGGGTTAACGAGCAGTACTTC. Its translation: CASSLSGTGVNEQYF.

CDR3 amino acids: CASSQGGTGNTIYF. DNA of the CDR3: TGTGCCAGCAGCCAAGGAGGGACTGGAAACACCATATATTTT. The chain is built from TRBV3-1 and TRBJ1-3; D call uncertain. This CDR3 has 14 amino acids. Trimming removed 1 base at V and 2 bases at J, with 6 bases between. Germline CDR1 and CDR2: LGHDT and YNNKEL (reference sequence).

This clonotype has a count of ten or more. The rearrangement joins TRBV7-2 to TRBJ2-5; D gene ambiguous. CDR1 is SGHTA and CDR2 is FQGNSA in the germline V gene. Trimming took off 5 bases at V and 3 bases at J, with 7 bases between the two ends. CDR3 length: 12 residues. CDR3 sequence: CASSEVEETQYF. DNA of the CDR3: TGTGCCAGCAGCGAGGTCGAAGAGACCCAGTACTTC.

This clonotype has a count of ten or more. The chain has TRBV28 and TRBJ2-7; 8 bases agree with TRBD2. Losses at the gene ends were 5 bases for V and 7 bases for J; bases not matched to a gene: 13. The CDR3 covers 15 residues. Germline V lookup: CDR1 MDHEN, CDR2 SYDVKM. CDR3 loop: CASSLPRVAGREQYF. CDR3 sequence (DNA): TGTGCCAGCAGTCTCCCCCGAGTAGCGGGAAGGGAGCAGTACTTC. The variable domain in full, with the rest retrieved from reference TRBV28 and TRBJ2-7, is DVKVTQSSRYLVKRTGEKVFLECVQDMDHENMFWYRQDPGLGLRLIYFSYDVKMKEKGDIPEGYSVSREKKERFSLILESASTNQTSMYLCASSLPRVAGREQYFGPGTRLTVT.

This clonotype occurred many times. The J gene is TRBJ1-1, the V gene TRBV12-3 or TRBV12-4; TRBD1 matches at 10 bases. The V gene end was trimmed by 5 bases and the J gene end by 3 bases; junction bases not matched to a gene: 6. The CDR3 consists of 15 residues. CDR3 DNA: TGTGCCAGCAGTCCGGACAGGGGGAGGCACACTGAAGCTTTCTTT. Amino acids: CASSPDRGRHTEAFF.

The genes are TRBV5-4 and TRBJ2-2; 10 bases align to TRBD1. Germline V gives CDR1 SGHNT, CDR2 YYREEE (reference sequence). This CDR3 is built from 16 residues. V dropped 4 bases and J dropped 2; count of bases not matched to a gene: 5. CDR3 amino acids: CASSRGQGVNTGELFF. In DNA form, the CDR3 reads TGTGCCAGCAGCCGTGGACAGGGGGTAAACACCGGGGAGCTGTTTTTT.

This chain uses TRBV5-1 with TRBJ2-3; the match to TRBD2 covers 8 bases. The J segment lost 0 bases and the V segment lost 0 bases, leaving 12 bases of the junction unmatched. CDR1 and CDR2 (germline): SGHRS, YFSETQ. CDR3 length: 19 amino acids. CDR3 DNA: TGCGCCAGCAGCTTGGTACTAGCGGAGGTCCCCTCTAGCACAGATACGCAGTATTTT. Residues: CASSLVLAEVPSSTDTQYF.

This clonotype was recorded a few times. This chain connects TRBV5-1 to TRBJ2-5, with D unresolved. The CDR3 totals 15 residues. With 1 base removed from V and 0 bases from J, the gap between germline ends came to 10 bases. The germline V gene has CDR1 SGHRS and CDR2 YFSETQ. The chain's CDR3 is CASSLRGGYQETQYF. CDR3 sequence (DNA): TGCGCCAGCAGCTTGAGAGGCGGCTACCAAGAGACCCAGTACTTC.

The J gene is TRBJ1-5, the V gene TRBV20-1; D remains unclear. Germline lookup yields CDR1 DFQATT and CDR2 SNEGSKA (reference sequence). The CDR3 is 17 residues long. Trimming stripped 1 base from V and 0 bases from J, with 16 bases between. CDR3 in amino acids: CSARARIGSSSNQPQHF. Written as DNA, the CDR3 is TGCAGTGCTAGAGCCCGAATCGGATCGTCTAGCAATCAGCCCCAGCATTTT.

This clonotype was detected ten times or more. The chain links TRBV6-5 to TRBJ2-3; perhaps TRBD1 as D (7 bases). Germline V gives CDR1 MNHEY, CDR2 SVGAGI. The V end was cut by 4 bases, the J end by 3 bases, with 20 bases between. There are 17 residues in the CDR3. The CDR3 reads CASSSQGGRIGTDTQYF. CDR3 bases: TGTGCCAGCAGTTCGCAGGGGGGACGGATCGGTACAGATACGCAGTATTTT.

V and J are TRBV6-2 or TRBV6-3 and TRBJ1-5; D is uncertain. The V gene lost 2 bases and the J gene lost 4 bases, with 6 bases spanning the gap. Germline V gene lookup returns CDR1 MNHEY and CDR2 SVGEGT. This CDR3 has 13 amino acids. CDR3 amino acids: CASSYNENQPQHF. The CDR3 DNA sequence: TGTGCCAGCAGTTACAATGAGAATCAGCCCCAGCATTTT.

This chain joins TRBV6-5 and TRBJ2-6; tentatively, D is TRBD1 or TRBD2 (5 bases each). CDR3 size: 17 residues. Germline V gene data show CDR1 as MNHEY and CDR2 as SVGAGI. V shed 7 bases and J shed 0 bases, with 16 bases lying between them. CDR3 protein: CASNRRGDPSGANVLTF. CDR3 in DNA: TGTGCCAGCAATCGAAGAGGGGACCCCTCTGGGGCCAACGTCCTGACTTTC.

This clonotype turned up a few times. The chain is built from TRBV6-2 or TRBV6-3 and TRBJ2-3; the D gene could be TRBD1 or TRBD2 (6 bases each). Trimming took 6 bases from V and 5 from J, leaving 21 bases between them. Germline V gives CDR1 MNHEY, CDR2 SVGEGT. There are 16 residues in the CDR3. CDR3 loop: CASSLRQRVGGDTQYF. In nucleotides, the CDR3 is TGTGCCAGCAGCCTCCGTCAGCGGGTAGGGGGAGATACGCAGTATTTT.

This clonotype was recorded many times. The chain couples TRBV20-1 to TRBJ2-3; the match to TRBD1 covers 7 bases. The length of the CDR3 is 12 residues. The germline gives CDR1 DFQATT, CDR2 SNEGSKA (reference sequence). Germline trimming cut 8 bases from V and 4 bases from J; bases unmatched to any gene: 6. The CDR3 loop is CSSLDRADTQYF. In nucleotides, the CDR3 is TGCAGTTCCCTAGACAGGGCAGATACGCAGTATTTT.

This clonotype occurred a few times. The rearrangement joins TRBV9 to TRBJ2-4; perhaps TRBD2 as D (8 bases). This CDR3 is built from 17 residues. V lost 5 bases to trimming and J lost 0 bases, with 18 bases between them. Germline lookup yields CDR1 SGDLS and CDR2 YYNGEE. The chain's CDR3 is CASRRGQRELAKNIQYF. The DNA of the CDR3 is TGTGCCAGCAGGAGGGGGCAGCGGGAGCTAGCCAAAAACATTCAGTACTTC.

The rearrangement joins TRBV3-1 to TRBJ2-1, with a tentative D call TRBD2 (6 bases). Germline lookup yields CDR1 LGHDT and CDR2 YNNKEL (reference sequence). This CDR3 comprises 13 residues. The V and J ends lost 1 base and 7 bases respectively, with 8 bases between them. The CDR3 nucleotides are TGTGCCAGCAGCCAAGGGACTACTAATGAGCAGTTCTTC. As protein: CASSQGTTNEQFF.

This clonotype was counted only a few times. The chain recombines TRBV20-1 with TRBJ1-5; 7 bases agree with TRBD1. With V trimmed by 4 bases and J by 1 base, 7 bases remained unmatched. The CDR3 covers 15 residues. Germline V gives CDR1 DFQATT, CDR2 SNEGSKA (reference sequence). The CDR3 sequence: CSAKRGRVSNQPQHF. In DNA form, the CDR3 reads TGCAGTGCTAAAAGGGGGCGGGTAAGCAATCAGCCCCAGCATTTT.

This clonotype was counted a few times. This rearrangement joins TRBV28 to TRBJ1-1; D is possibly TRBD1 (6 bases). Germline values: CDR1 MDHEN, CDR2 SYDVKM. This CDR3 is 13 amino acids long. V gave up 6 bases and J gave up 1 base, with 9 bases separating them. This CDR3 is CASSKGGNTEAFF. CDR3 nucleotide sequence: TGTGCCAGCAGCAAAGGGGGGAACACTGAAGCTTTCTTT. The full variable domain, its missing parts supplied by reference TRBV28 and TRBJ1-1, is DVKVTQSSRYLVKRTGEKVFLECVQDMDHENMFWYRQDPGLGLRLIYFSYDVKMKEKGDIPEGYSVSREKKERFSLILESASTNQTSMYLCASSKGGNTEAFFGQGTRLTVV.

This clonotype was recorded at least ten times. The chain couples TRBV12-3 or TRBV12-4 to TRBJ1-2; D possibly corresponds to TRBD1 (6 bases). V lost 6 bases, J lost 4 bases, and 12 bases lay in between. The CDR3 extends over 13 amino acids. The CDR3: CASSSDSFYGYTF. The DNA of the CDR3 is TGTGCCAGCAGCTCGGACAGTTTCTATGGCTACACCTTC.

This clonotype was found many times. J is TRBJ2-1 and V is TRBV20-1; 7 nucleotides agree with TRBD1. Germline CDR1 DFQATT, CDR2 SNEGSKA (reference sequence). This CDR3 spans 16 amino acids. Losses at the gene ends were 6 bases for V and 1 base for J; bases not matched to a gene: 12. CDR3 protein: CSASSYTGASYNEQFF. CDR3 DNA: TGCAGTGCCTCCAGTTACACAGGGGCTTCCTACAATGAGCAGTTCTTC.

In this sample, this clonotype turned up many times. This chain joins TRBV5-1 and TRBJ2-2; 11 bases fit TRBD2. Germline-derived CDR1 and CDR2 are SGHRS and YFSETQ. This CDR3 has 16 residues. Trimming took 4 bases from V and 4 from J; bases not matched to a gene: 6. CDR3 nucleotides: TGCGCCAGCAGCGCCCTAGCGGGAGGTGGCACCGGGGAGCTGTTTTTT. Translation gives CASSALAGGGTGELFF.

The V and J genes are TRBV7-7 and TRBJ2-2, with D perhaps TRBD2 (7 bases). The CDR3 length is 16 residues. Germline V gives CDR1 SSHAT, CDR2 FNYEAQ (reference sequence). Trimming removed 1 base at V and 4 bases at J, with 13 bases between. CDR3 protein: CASSLVGGAGTGELFF. In DNA form, the CDR3 reads TGTGCCAGCAGCTTAGTTGGGGGGGCTGGCACCGGGGAGCTGTTTTTT.

This clonotype has just one count. The chain couples TRBV9 to TRBJ1-4; D uncertain. Looked up from germline, CDR1 is SGDLS and CDR2 is YYNGEE. This CDR3 contains 15 residues. The V end was cut by 4 bases, the J end by 3 bases, with 13 bases between. CDR3: CASSPARHANEKLFF. The CDR3 DNA reads TGTGCCAGCAGCCCCGCTCGACATGCTAATGAAAAACTGTTTTTT.

The V call is TRBV19, the J call TRBJ2-1, with TRBD2 matching over 8 bases. The germline CDR1 and CDR2 sequences are LNHDA and SQIVND (reference sequence). The CDR3 is 17 amino acids. V lost 6 bases to trimming and J lost 1 base; unmatched junction nucleotides: 11. The CDR3 is CASRTRSVAGSYNEQFF. The DNA of the CDR3 is TGTGCCAGTAGGACACGATCCGTAGCGGGATCCTACAATGAGCAGTTCTTC.

This clonotype occurred many times. The rearrangement uses TRBV29-1 and TRBJ2-7, with 8 bases lining up with TRBD2. The CDR3 length is 13 residues. V was pared by 6 bases and J by 0 bases, with 4 bases of the junction left unmatched. CDR1 SQVTM and CDR2 ANQGSEA come from the germline V gene. The CDR3 is CSVSGGYSYEQYF. DNA of the CDR3: TGCAGCGTCTCGGGGGGGTACTCCTACGAGCAGTACTTC.

The chain employs TRBV20-1 and TRBJ1-5; 7 nucleotides agree with TRBD1. After removal of 6 bases from V and 10 bases from J, the junction contained 15 bases not matched to a gene. Germline values: CDR1 DFQATT, CDR2 SNEGSKA (reference sequence). The CDR3 length is 14 residues. The CDR3 sequence: CSAWDGQVGGPQHF. In DNA, the CDR3 is TGCAGTGCCTGGGACGGACAGGTCGGGGGTCCCCAGCATTTT.

Here the CDR3 DNA reads TGTGCCAGCAGTTTATCGGGGCAGGTCAACACTGAAGCTTTCTTT. It encodes CASSLSGQVNTEAFF. V is TRBV27 and J is TRBJ1-1, with D tentatively TRBD1 (5 bases). The germline V gene encodes CDR1 MNHEY and CDR2 SMNVEV (reference sequence). Trimming took 0 bases from V and 2 from J, leaving 10 bases between them. The CDR3 is 15 residues long.

The rearrangement links TRBV9 to TRBJ2-1; D not certain. The CDR3 has 16 amino acids. Per the germline V gene, CDR1 is SGDLS and CDR2 is YYNGEE. V was shortened by 0 bases and J by 7 bases, with 17 bases between the two germline ends. CDR3 sequence reads: CASSVESGFYKNEQFF. The CDR3 nucleotides read TGTGCCAGCAGCGTAGAGTCTGGGTTTTATAAGAATGAGCAGTTCTTC.